One and the same sample provided the 26 T cell receptor beta chains below, sequenced in a study of beta chain features in type 1 diabetes. Since all of the isolated RNA was reverse transcribed, expressed TCRB transcripts were what got sequenced. Clones were sequenced by immunoSEQ multiplex PCR, and TCRdb holds only the in-frame ones, with some missing. The sample has 900,000 or so clones, roughly 15% seen once. Material for sequencing was naive CD4+ T cells from blood. These receptors all come from a woman aged 18-29 years in good health.

This clone was counted only a few times. This rearrangement joins TRBV15 to TRBJ2-5; D possibly corresponds to TRBD2 (6 bases). The germline V and J ends were trimmed by 3 bases and 0 bases, with 11 bases remaining between them. CDR1 and CDR2 from the germline V gene are LNHNV and YYDKDF (reference sequence). The CDR3 loop spans 15 amino acids. The CDR3 loop is CATSSAGTYQETQYF. As DNA, the CDR3 is TGTGCCACCAGCAGCGCCGGGACTTACCAAGAGACCCAGTACTTC.

This clone occurred a few times. The chain has TRBV7-2 and TRBJ2-5; the match to TRBD2 covers 7 bases. CDR3 length: 14 residues. The V segment lost 2 bases and the J segment 5 bases; nucleotides outside the gene matches: 5. Looked up from germline, CDR1 is SGHTA and CDR2 is FQGNSA. In DNA form, the CDR3 reads TGTGCCAGCAGCTTATGGTCTAGCGGTGAGACCCAGTACTTC. Its protein is CASSLWSSGETQYF.

This clone was seen more than once but under ten times. This sequence joins TRBV5-1 and TRBJ2-7; D unclear. Deletions cut 0 bases from V and 3 bases from J, with 10 bases between. Germline V gene sequence: CDR1 SGHRS, CDR2 YFSETQ. This CDR3 spans 14 amino acids. The CDR3 nucleotides are TGCGCCAGCAGCTTGGGGCGATCTATCTACGAGCAGTACTTC. Its protein product is CASSLGRSIYEQYF.

The sample holds a few counts of this clone. V gene TRBV7-2 combines with J gene TRBJ2-3; D is uncertain. CDR3 length: 15 residues. Germline V gene lookup returns CDR1 SGHTA and CDR2 FQGNSA. V was cut by 5 bases and J by 0 bases, with 12 bases left in between. This CDR3 reads CASSPRYLSTDTQYF. The CDR3 DNA reads as TGTGCCAGCAGCCCTAGGTATTTAAGCACAGATACGCAGTATTTT.

This chain joins TRBV9 and TRBJ1-1, with unresolved D. The CDR3 is 14 residues long. In germline, CDR1 is SGDLS, CDR2 YYNGEE. V gave up 3 bases and J gave up 4 bases, with 13 bases separating them. For the CDR3, the DNA is TGTGCCAGCAGCGCCCGTCCCTCCAGCACTGAAGCTTTCTTT. Translated: CASSARPSSTEAFF.

The chain employs TRBV5-6 and TRBJ2-7, with 13 bases matching TRBD2. The CDR3 is 16 residues long. J lost 5 bases, V lost 2 bases, and 7 bases had no gene match. Germline lookup yields CDR1 SGHDT and CDR2 YYEEEE. The CDR3, as DNA: TGTGCCAGCAGCTTTATCCGGACTAGCGGGAGTAACGAGCAGTACTTC. Protein sequence: CASSFIRTSGSNEQYF.

This rearrangement joins TRBV6-5 to TRBJ2-6, with 7 nucleotides matching TRBD2. Per germline, CDR1 MNHEY and CDR2 SVGAGI. The CDR3 sequence is 15 residues long. Trimming cost V 5 bases and J 2 bases; bases outside gene matches: 3. CDR3 loop: CASSTGGTGANVLTF. The CDR3 DNA follows: TGTGCCAGCAGTACCGGGGGGACTGGGGCCAACGTCCTGACTTTC.

The V gene is TRBV9, the J gene TRBJ2-3, with D tentatively TRBD1 or TRBD2 (5 bases each). V was clipped by 0 bases and J by 4 bases, with 15 bases between them. There are 16 residues in the CDR3. Germline V gene sequence: CDR1 SGDLS, CDR2 YYNGEE. The CDR3 reads CASSVAWGPFADTQYF. For the CDR3, the DNA is TGTGCCAGCAGCGTAGCTTGGGGACCATTCGCAGATACGCAGTATTTT. Full variable domain (missing parts from reference TRBV9 and TRBJ2-3): DSGVTQTPKHLITATGQRVTLRCSPRSGDLSVYWYQQSLDQGLQFLIQYYNGEERAKGNILERFSAQQFPDLHSELNLSSLELGDSALYFCASSVAWGPFADTQYFGPGTRLTVL.

The gene calls are TRBV7-9 and TRBJ2-2; D ambiguous. Germline-derived CDR1 and CDR2 are SEHNR and FQNEAQ (reference sequence). V dropped 3 bases and J dropped 4 bases, with 3 bases sitting between them. The CDR3 consists of 12 residues. DNA of the CDR3: TGTGCCAGCAGCTTTCCCACCGGGGAGCTGTTTTTT. It codes for CASSFPTGELFF.

This chain links TRBV28 with TRBJ1-4; possibly TRBD1 for D (5 bases). Looked up from germline, CDR1 is MDHEN and CDR2 is SYDVKM. V dropped 5 bases and J dropped 6 bases, with 16 bases sitting between them. The CDR3 is 15 residues long. The CDR3: CASSRSGLAYEKLFF. The DNA for the CDR3 is TGTGCCAGCAGTCGTTCAGGGTTGGCGTATGAAAAACTGTTTTTT.

In its sample, this clone was seen a few times. The genes are TRBV7-2 and TRBJ2-2; D uncertain. The V gene's germline CDR1 is SGHTA and CDR2 FQGNSA. The CDR3 is made up of 14 amino acids. V lost 4 bases and J 6 bases, leaving 12 bases between the germline ends. The CDR3 DNA reads TGTGCCAGCAGCTGGGGTTTCGAGGCCGGGGAGCTGTTTTTT. Amino acids: CASSWGFEAGELFF.

This clone showed up just a few times. The chain recombines TRBV7-6 with TRBJ1-5, with unresolved D. CDR1 and CDR2 (germline): SGHVS, FNYEAQ. V lost 1 base and J lost 4, with 5 bases in between. The CDR3 contains 13 residues. This CDR3 reads CASSLDRNQPQHF. The CDR3 DNA sequence: TGTGCCAGCAGCTTAGACAGAAATCAGCCCCAGCATTTT. The complete variable domain, with remaining parts taken from reference TRBV7-6 and TRBJ1-5, reads GAGVSQSPRYKVTKRGQDVALRCDPISGHVSLYWYRQALGQGPEFLTYFNYEAQQDKSGLPNDRFSAERPEGSISTLTIQRTEQRDSAMYRCASSLDRNQPQHFGDGTRLSIL.

This clone showed up just a few times. The chain carries TRBV27 and TRBJ2-2, with D maybe TRBD1 (5 bases). CDR1 is MNHEY and CDR2 is SMNVEV in the germline V gene (reference sequence). This CDR3 region has 13 residues. V was clipped by 3 bases and J by 7 bases, with 9 bases between them. The CDR3: CASSLQGNGELFF. The CDR3 bases are TGTGCCAGCAGTTTGCAGGGTAACGGGGAGCTGTTTTTT.

This clone was seen a handful of times. The rearrangement uses TRBV27 and TRBJ2-7, with D possibly being TRBD1 (6 bases). Per germline, CDR1 MNHEY and CDR2 SMNVEV (reference sequence). CDR3 length: 13 residues. With 3 bases removed from V and 4 bases from J, the gap between germline ends came to 10 bases. This chain's CDR3 is CASSFLQGYEQYF. DNA of the CDR3: TGTGCCAGCAGTTTCCTACAGGGTTACGAGCAGTACTTC.

The J gene is TRBJ1-5, the V gene TRBV6-6, with TRBD1 identical over 7 bases. Trimming at V came to 7 bases and at J to 1 base, leaving 4 bases not matched to a gene. The CDR3 loop spans 14 amino acids. The germline V gene has CDR1 MNHNY and CDR2 SVGAGI (reference sequence). This chain's CDR3 is CASNLGQSNQPQHF. The CDR3 DNA sequence: TGTGCCAGCAACCTGGGACAGAGCAATCAGCCCCAGCATTTT.

This sequence joins TRBV20-1 and TRBJ1-2, with a possible D match to TRBD1 (6 bases). Trimming pared 6 bases from V and 2 bases from J, leaving 7 bases between. CDR1 and CDR2 (germline): DFQATT, SNEGSKA (reference sequence). The CDR3 consists of 11 residues. The CDR3 coding sequence is TGCAGTGCCGGACAGAACTATGGCTACACCTTC. It yields the protein CSAGQNYGYTF.

V usage is TRBV18 and J usage is TRBJ2-3, with unresolved D. V lost 3 bases and J lost 6, with 7 bases in between. Germline loops: CDR1 KGHSH, CDR2 LQKENI. The CDR3 has 12 residues. The CDR3 region is CASSPIRDTQYF. CDR3 nucleotide sequence: TGTGCCAGCTCACCTATCAGGGATACGCAGTATTTT.

This clone was recorded a few times. V usage is TRBV18 and J usage is TRBJ1-2; the match to TRBD1 covers 11 bases. CDR3 size: 15 residues. Germline values: CDR1 KGHSH, CDR2 LQKENI. The trim removed 3 bases at V and 4 bases at J, leaving 4 bases unmatched. CDR3 in amino acids: CASSPRTGGAYGYTF. The CDR3 DNA reads TGTGCCAGCTCACCCCGGACAGGGGGCGCCTATGGCTACACCTTC.

The chain uses TRBV28 and TRBJ1-2, with D possibly being TRBD1 (6 bases). CDR1 and CDR2 (germline): MDHEN, SYDVKM. V was cut by 7 bases and J by 5 bases, with 17 bases left in between. The CDR3 sequence is 14 residues long. CDR3 coding DNA: TGTGCCAGCATGAGCGGACAGAGAAGGTATGGCTACACCTTC. Protein product: CASMSGQRRYGYTF.

This clone was seen a few times. The V gene is TRBV4-2, the J gene TRBJ1-5; D ambiguous. Germline lookup yields CDR1 LGHNA and CDR2 YNFKEQ. The CDR3 contains 12 residues. The V end was cut by 1 base, the J end by 5 bases, with 3 bases between. CDR3 nucleotides: TGTGCCAGCAGCCAAGCAGATCAGCCCCAGCATTTT. Translated: CASSQADQPQHF.

The CDR3, as DNA: TGCGCCAGCAGCTTGGATGGGGGGACTAGCGGTTCTCTAGCCAAAAACATTCAGTACTTC. It encodes CASSLDGGTSGSLAKNIQYF. The chain combines TRBV5-1 with TRBJ2-4, with TRBD2 matching 11 bases. The CDR3 length is 20 residues. Germline V gene lookup returns CDR1 SGHRS and CDR2 YFSETQ. With V trimmed by 0 bases and J by 0 bases, 11 bases remained unmatched.

This chain links TRBV14 with TRBJ1-5; D perhaps matches TRBD1 (5 bases). The CDR3 is 16 amino acids. Germline V lookup: CDR1 SGHDN, CDR2 FVKESK. The germline V and J ends were trimmed by 2 bases and 5 bases, with 16 bases remaining between them. Here the CDR3 DNA reads TGTGCCAGCAGCCAACCCGGGGACTGTAGAGATCAGCCCCAGCATTTT. This sequence encodes CASSQPGDCRDQPQHF.

This clone was recorded a few times. The chain couples TRBV5-4 to TRBJ2-3; D gene uncertain. The V gene lost 2 bases and the J gene lost 6 bases, with 10 bases spanning the gap. The CDR3 totals 13 residues. Per germline, CDR1 SGHNT and CDR2 YYREEE (reference sequence). In DNA, the CDR3 is TGTGCCAGCAGCTTAAAATTAGCCGATACGCAGTATTTT. This codes for CASSLKLADTQYF.

This rearrangement joins TRBV28 to TRBJ2-1; 10 bases align to TRBD2. Germline V lookup: CDR1 MDHEN, CDR2 SYDVKM. V shed 1 base and J 7 bases; nucleotides not matched to a gene: 19. The CDR3 is made up of 20 amino acids. The DNA of the CDR3 is TGTGCCAGCAGTTTATATCCACTTCGTAGCGGGAGGTCCAACGTAAATGAGCAGTTCTTC. Amino acids: CASSLYPLRSGRSNVNEQFF.

This clone has just a few counts. The chain uses TRBV27 and TRBJ2-3; D is perhaps TRBD1 or TRBD2 (6 bases each). Germline assignment: CDR1 MNHEY and CDR2 SMNVEV (reference sequence). V was cut by 5 bases and J by 0 bases, with 18 bases left in between. The CDR3 is 17 residues long. The CDR3 reads CASSPRGGQMSTDTQYF. As DNA, the CDR3 is TGTGCCAGCAGTCCTAGAGGGGGGCAGATGAGCACAGATACGCAGTATTTT.

This clone was recorded a few times. The chain employs TRBV27 and TRBJ2-7; 8 bases map to TRBD2. The CDR3 has 16 amino acids. V lost 3 bases to trimming and J lost 1 base; unmatched junction nucleotides: 8. Germline CDR1 is MNHEY and CDR2 is SMNVEV (reference sequence). The CDR3 nucleotides read TGTGCCAGCAGTTTCATATCAACTAGCGGATCCTACGAGCAGTACTTC. It encodes CASSFISTSGSYEQYF.